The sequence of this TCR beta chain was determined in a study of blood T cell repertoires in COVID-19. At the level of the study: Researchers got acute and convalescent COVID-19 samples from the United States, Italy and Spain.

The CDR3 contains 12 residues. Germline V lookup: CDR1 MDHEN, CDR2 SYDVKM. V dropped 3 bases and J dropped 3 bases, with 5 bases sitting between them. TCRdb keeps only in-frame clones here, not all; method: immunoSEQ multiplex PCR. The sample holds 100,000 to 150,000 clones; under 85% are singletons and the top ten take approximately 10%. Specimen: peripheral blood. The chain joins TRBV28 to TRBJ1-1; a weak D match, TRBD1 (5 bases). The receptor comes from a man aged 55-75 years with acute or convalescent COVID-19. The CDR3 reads CASSFRDTEAFF. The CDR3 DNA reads TGTGCCAGCAGTTTCAGGGACACTGAAGCTTTCTTT.